Listed below are T cell receptor beta chains from one sample, sequenced in a study of blood T cells in healthy people across ages. TCRdb processed the 5' RACE reads anew with MiXCR; each CDR3 protein has one entry. The sample gives some 1.7 million distinct CDR3 sequences, 28% of which show up once; about 7.7% is in the top ten. Sequenced input: blood. All receptors come from a woman aged 30 to 39 in good health. Both conserved end residues are part of each CDR3. Fields, in order: D gene, CDR3 length, V gene, clone size, J gene, CDR3 protein, CDR3 DNA. A D gene is named only where the DNA matches it firmly. The size field is filled for only some rows; it gives once, few, many or a size class.

TRBD2	16	TRBV6-1	few	TRBJ2-5	CASSVGRAGGQETQYF	TGTGCCAGCAGTGTAGGACGAGCGGGGGGACAAGAGACCCAGTACTTC
TRBD2	16	TRBV28	-	TRBJ2-1	CASSRGGGLFYNEQFF	TGTGCCAGCAGCCGCGGGGGGGGTCTCTTCTACAATGAGCAGTTCTTC
TRBD2	15	TRBV9	-	TRBJ2-3	CASSVYGGATDTQYF	TGTGCCAGCAGCGTTTACGGGGGGGCAACAGATACGCAGTATTTT
TRBD2	14	TRBV20-1	few	TRBJ2-3	CSAGKAGRTNTQYF	TGCAGTGCCGGGAAAGCGGGACGCACCAATACGCAGTATTTT
-	17	TRBV6-5	many	TRBJ1-4	CASSYRHRPATNEKLFF	TGTGCCAGCAGTTACCGTCACAGGCCTGCAACTAATGAAAAACTGTTTTTT
-	12	TRBV5-5	-	TRBJ2-2	CASSPSSGELFF	TGTGCCAGCAGTCCGAGCTCCGGGGAGCTGTTTTTT
TRBD2	14	TRBV20-1	many	TRBJ2-3	CSACLAGDTDTQYF	TGCAGTGCGTGTCTAGCGGGGGACACAGATACGCAGTATTTT
TRBD1	14	TRBV10-3	-	TRBJ1-4	CAISEEGAQEKLFF	TGTGCCATCAGTGAGGAGGGGGCACAGGAAAAACTGTTTTTT
-	14	TRBV12-3/TRBV12-4	few	TRBJ2-3	CASSLMAATDTQYF	TGTGCCAGCAGTTTAATGGCTGCCACAGATACGCAGTATTTT
TRBD1	17	TRBV7-2	few	TRBJ1-2	CASSLDFVTGASYGYTF	TGTGCCAGCAGCTTAGATTTCGTTACAGGGGCCTCCTATGGCTACACCTTC
-	14	TRBV7-9	few	TRBJ2-3	CASSYHSDADTQYF	TGTGCCAGCAGCTACCATAGTGACGCAGATACGCAGTATTTT
-	15	TRBV9	few	TRBJ1-2	CASSVAKGGVYGYTF	TGTGCCAGCAGCGTAGCTAAGGGGGGCGTTTATGGCTACACCTTC
-	15	TRBV2	few	TRBJ2-7	CASSESWGQGYEQYF	TGTGCCAGCAGTGAGAGTTGGGGGCAGGGATACGAGCAGTACTTC
TRBD2	17	TRBV7-3	-	TRBJ2-1	CASSLTGVGGGYNEQFF	TGTGCCAGCAGCTTAACTGGCGTTGGCGGGGGGTACAATGAGCAGTTCTTC
-	14	TRBV5-1	few	TRBJ2-2	CASSFRRGPGELFF	TGCGCCAGCAGCTTCCGTAGGGGACCCGGGGAGCTGTTTTTT
-	15	TRBV6-6	-	TRBJ1-4	CACSFPDATNEKLFF	TGTGCCTGCAGTTTCCCAGATGCAACTAATGAAAAACTGTTTTTT
TRBD2	17	TRBV24-1	-	TRBJ2-7	CATPQGGGTRSSYEQYF	TGTGCCACCCCACAAGGAGGGGGGACTAGGAGCTCCTACGAGCAGTACTTC
-	12	TRBV29-1	many	TRBJ2-4	CSVEEAENIQYF	TGCAGCGTTGAAGAGGCAGAAAATATTCAGTACTTC
TRBD1	16	TRBV5-1	many	TRBJ2-7	CASSLGTGGSSYEQYF	TGCGCCAGCAGCTTGGGGACAGGGGGAAGCTCCTACGAGCAGTACTTC
-	13	TRBV15	few	TRBJ1-1	CATSSRTAFEAFF	TGTGCCACCAGCAGCAGGACGGCCTTCGAAGCTTTCTTT
TRBD1	13	TRBV20-1	-	TRBJ1-2	CSARGQSLGGYTF	TGCAGTGCTAGGGGACAGAGTCTTGGGGGCTACACCTTC
-	13	TRBV24-1	few	TRBJ1-5	CATSLQGNQPQHF	TGTGCCACCAGTCTCCAGGGGAATCAGCCCCAGCATTTT
-	12	TRBV9	-	TRBJ1-2	CASSPPGPGYTF	TGTGCCAGCAGTCCTCCGGGGCCGGGCTACACCTTC
-	11	TRBV28	-	TRBJ2-7	CASSAIYEQYF	TGTGCCAGCAGTGCTATCTACGAGCAGTACTTC
-	15	TRBV5-1	-	TRBJ2-7	CASSLATGFSYEQYF	TGCGCCAGCAGCTTGGCCACCGGCTTCTCCTACGAGCAGTACTTC
-	14	TRBV7-9	-	TRBJ2-3	CASSSGDPPDTQYF	TGTGCCAGCAGCTCAGGGGACCCCCCAGATACGCAGTATTTT
-	12	TRBV9	-	TRBJ2-3	CASALREDTQYF	TGTGCCAGCGCCCTCAGGGAAGATACGCAGTATTTT
-	12	TRBV5-1	many	TRBJ2-7	CALARGRLEQYF	TGCGCCCTGGCAAGAGGGAGGCTCGAGCAGTACTTC
TRBD1	15	TRBV4-1	few	TRBJ2-3	CASSQETQGVQAQYF	TGCGCCAGCAGCCAAGAAACGCAGGGGGTGCAAGCGCAGTATTTT
-	14	TRBV2	-	TRBJ2-2	CASFEIGGTGELFF	TGTGCCAGCTTTGAGATTGGGGGCACCGGGGAGCTGTTTTTT
-	14	TRBV5-6	few	TRBJ2-7	CASRLGRGVGEQYF	TGTGCCAGCAGGTTAGGCAGGGGGGTCGGGGAGCAGTACTTC
-	14	TRBV11-2	many	TRBJ2-1	CASSLDGRYNEQFF	TGTGCCAGCAGCTTAGACGGCCGCTACAATGAGCAGTTCTTC
-	15	TRBV3-1	-	TRBJ1-5	CTSSQGGLLVGPQHF	TGTACCAGCAGCCAAGGGGGACTCCTCGTGGGGCCCCAGCATTTT
-	14	TRBV5-1	few	TRBJ1-1	CASSLQFANTEAFF	TGCGCCAGCAGCTTGCAGTTCGCGAACACTGAAGCTTTCTTT
-	14	TRBV4-1	many	TRBJ2-7	CASSPGDISYEQYF	TGCGCCAGCAGCCCGGGGGACATCTCCTACGAGCAGTACTTC